This T cell receptor (beta chain) was obtained from a study of T cells after yellow fever vaccination. Across the whole study: It was SMART-Seq v4 Ultra Low Input that prepared the fractions with low cell numbers. Study results and caveats: Weaker overall, the secondary response nonetheless peaked faster (day 5 versus 15). Researchers cautioned that FACS-sorted repertoires could harbor abundant clonotypes contaminating from the bulk population.

This clonotype was counted only a few times. Its antigen is as yet unknown. Germline V gene data show CDR1 as MNHEY and CDR2 as SVGAGI. V was shortened by 2 bases and J by 3 bases, with 13 bases between the two germline ends. This CDR3 comprises 15 residues. A universal primer site and UMIs were added as TCR cDNA was made by 5'RACE template switching. TCRdb reprocessed the 5' RACE reads with MiXCR, giving one entry per CDR3 protein. The table has approximately 610,000 distinct CDR3 sequences, about a sixth seen once. V gene TRBV6-5 combines with J gene TRBJ2-5, with D maybe TRBD1 (6 bases). The receptor's source is a man younger than 30 who received the YFV17D yellow fever vaccine. The sample here was PBMCs, taken 4 to 6 days after the first yellow fever vaccination. The CDR3 loop is CASSYPPDSKETQYF. For the CDR3, the DNA is TGTGCCAGCAGTTACCCCCCGGACAGCAAAGAGACCCAGTACTTC.